Presented here are 11 T cell receptor beta chains from one specimen sequenced in a study of blood T cell repertoires in COVID-19. TCRdb keeps only in-frame clones here, not all; method: immunoSEQ multiplex PCR. This repertoire shows approximately 110,000 clones, 70% to 90% found once; its top ten account for 1.1% to 1.5%. The sample taken for sequencing was peripheral blood. Receptors were obtained from a middle-aged man with acute or convalescent COVID-19.

The chain joins TRBV7-2 to TRBJ2-3; D is unclear. V was pared by 3 bases and J by 4 bases, with 14 bases between. This CDR3 spans 15 amino acids. The germline V gene encodes CDR1 SGHTA and CDR2 FQGNSA. As DNA, the CDR3 is TGTGCCAGCAGCTTTCACTATTCTATCCCAGATACGCAGTATTTT. This codes for CASSFHYSIPDTQYF.

This clone came up a few times. The chain employs TRBV27 and TRBJ1-6; D not resolved. The CDR3 has 14 residues. Germline CDR1 MNHEY, CDR2 SMNVEV (reference sequence). CDR3: CTKSGRYYNSPLHF. CDR3 sequence (DNA): TGTACTAAATCCGGGAGATATTATAATTCACCCCTCCACTTT.

The chain uses TRBV4-1 and TRBJ1-6, with D perhaps TRBD1 (6 bases). Germline V CDR1 and CDR2: MGHRA, YSYEKL. The CDR3 has 16 residues. Trimming left V 3 bases short and J 6 bases short, with 15 bases between. The CDR3 DNA is TGCGCCAGCAGCCAGAGCCTCGGACAGCCTAATTCACCCCTCCACTTT. This sequence encodes CASSQSLGQPNSPLHF.

The chain carries TRBV27 and TRBJ2-3; TRBD2 agrees at 9 bases. Losses at the gene ends were 5 bases for V and 5 bases for J; bases not matched to a gene: 5. Germline-derived CDR1 and CDR2 are MNHEY and SMNVEV (reference sequence). CDR3 length: 14 amino acids. The CDR3 here is CASSGGLALDTQYF. The CDR3 DNA reads as TGTGCCAGCAGTGGTGGACTAGCGCTAGATACGCAGTATTTT.

V gene TRBV18 combines with J gene TRBJ1-1; D unresolved. This CDR3 spans 15 amino acids. With 2 bases removed from V and 0 bases from J, the gap between germline ends came to 10 bases. Germline V gives CDR1 KGHSH, CDR2 LQKENI. CDR3 in amino acids: CASSPRGPMNTEAFF. The CDR3 nucleotides are TGTGCCAGCTCACCAAGAGGCCCAATGAACACTGAAGCTTTCTTT.

The chain recombines TRBV2 with TRBJ2-1; D might be TRBD1 (5 bases). Between the trimmed V and J ends, which lost 3 bases and 11 bases, there was a span of 11 bases. CDR1 is SNHLY, CDR2 FYNNEI, per germline. This CDR3 comprises 12 residues. In nucleotides, the CDR3 is TGTGCCAGCAGTGATCCCGCAGGGAAGCAGTTCTTC. Its translation is CASSDPAGKQFF.

This chain links TRBV10-1 with TRBJ2-1; 11 nucleotides line up with TRBD2. The CDR3 loop spans 15 amino acids. V trimming: 3 bases; J trimming: 4 bases; junction bases outside the gene matches: 2. Per the germline V gene, CDR1 is WNHNN and CDR2 is SYGVQD (reference sequence). The CDR3 sequence: CASSDGTSGYNEQFF. The CDR3 nucleotides are TGCGCCAGCAGTGATGGGACTAGCGGTTACAATGAGCAGTTCTTC.

The chain joins TRBV7-2 to TRBJ1-5; a possible D gene is TRBD1 (6 bases). Between the trimmed V and J ends, which lost 5 bases and 9 bases, there was a span of 17 bases. The length of the CDR3 is 14 residues. Per germline, CDR1 SGHTA and CDR2 FQGNSA. In DNA, the CDR3 is TGTGCCAGCAGCAACCGGGACATTCGGGGGCCCCAGCATTTT. Translation: CASSNRDIRGPQHF. Variable domain in full (rest from reference TRBV7-2 and TRBJ1-5): GAGVSQSPSNKVTEKGKDVELRCDPISGHTALYWYRQSLGQGLEFLIYFQGNSAPDKSGLPSDRFSAERTGGSVSTLTIQRTQQEDSAVYLCASSNRDIRGPQHFGDGTRLSIL.

V gene TRBV15 combines with J gene TRBJ1-5, with a tentative D call TRBD1 (5 bases). The CDR3 has 17 residues. Trimming shortened V by 2 bases and J by 3 bases, and 17 bases separated the two germline ends. The germline gives CDR1 LNHNV, CDR2 YYDKDF (reference sequence). Written as DNA, the CDR3 is TGTGCCACCAGCAGAAGTACGGTCGGCAGGGTCAATCAGCCCCAGCATTTT. Translating gives CATSRSTVGRVNQPQHF.

V gene TRBV6-5 combines with J gene TRBJ1-2; a weak D match, TRBD1 (5 bases). This CDR3 is built from 13 residues. The germline CDR1 and CDR2 sequences are MNHEY and SVGAGI. The ends were cut back, 5 bases at V and 5 bases at J, with 12 bases in the middle. CDR3 sequence reads: CASSPPGGYGYTF. The CDR3, as DNA: TGTGCCAGCAGTCCGCCCGGGGGTTATGGCTACACCTTC.

A single count supports this clone. The rearrangement joins TRBV24-1 to TRBJ1-5; unclear D gene. Germline CDR1 reads KGHDR; CDR2 reads SFDVKD. This CDR3 region has 13 residues. Deletions cut 3 bases from V and 4 bases from J, with 6 bases between. The DNA for the CDR3 is TGTGCCACCAGTGATGAGCGAAATCAGCCCCAGCATTTT. Translation: CATSDERNQPQHF.